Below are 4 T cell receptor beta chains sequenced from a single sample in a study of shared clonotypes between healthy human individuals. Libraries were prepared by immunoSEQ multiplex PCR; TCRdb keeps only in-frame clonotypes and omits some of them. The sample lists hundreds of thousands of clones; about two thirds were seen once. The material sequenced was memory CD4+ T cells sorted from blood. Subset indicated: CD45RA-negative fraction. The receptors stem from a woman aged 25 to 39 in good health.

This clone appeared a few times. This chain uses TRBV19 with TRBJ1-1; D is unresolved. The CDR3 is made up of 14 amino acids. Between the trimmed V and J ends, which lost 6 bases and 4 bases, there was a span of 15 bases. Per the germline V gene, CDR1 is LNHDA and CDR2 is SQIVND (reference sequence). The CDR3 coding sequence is TGTGCCAGTAGATGGGAAAGAGGCGGCACTGAAGCTTTCTTT. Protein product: CASRWERGGTEAFF.

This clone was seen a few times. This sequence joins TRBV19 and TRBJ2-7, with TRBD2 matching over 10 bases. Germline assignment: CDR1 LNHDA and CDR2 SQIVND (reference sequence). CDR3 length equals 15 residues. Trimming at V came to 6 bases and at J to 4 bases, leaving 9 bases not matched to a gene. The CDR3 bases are TGTGCCAGTAGCATCGGCACTAGCGGGACGTACGAGCAGTACTTC. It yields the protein CASSIGTSGTYEQYF. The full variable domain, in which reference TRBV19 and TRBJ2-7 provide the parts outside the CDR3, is DGGITQSPKYLFRKEGQNVTLSCEQNLNHDAMYWYRQDPGQGLRLIYYSQIVNDFQKGDIAEGYSVSREKKESFPLTVTSAQKNPTAFYLCASSIGTSGTYEQYFGPGTRLTVT.

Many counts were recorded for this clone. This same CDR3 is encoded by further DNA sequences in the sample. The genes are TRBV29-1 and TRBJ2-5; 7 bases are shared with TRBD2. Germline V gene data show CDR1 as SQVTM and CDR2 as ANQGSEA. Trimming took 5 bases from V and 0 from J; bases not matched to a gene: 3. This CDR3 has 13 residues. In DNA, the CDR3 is TGCAGCGTTTCGAGCGGGAACCAAGAGACCCAGTACTTC. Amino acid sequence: CSVSSGNQETQYF.

CDR3 residues: CAISDPGQPTITDTQYF. The DNA for the CDR3 is TGTGCCATCAGTGACCCCGGACAGCCTACGATCACAGATACGCAGTATTTT. V usage is TRBV10-3 and J usage is TRBJ2-3; a possible D gene is TRBD1 (6 bases). Germline V CDR1 and CDR2: ENHRY, SYGVKD. This CDR3 is 17 amino acids long. V was trimmed by 3 bases and J by 2 bases, leaving 18 bases between them.